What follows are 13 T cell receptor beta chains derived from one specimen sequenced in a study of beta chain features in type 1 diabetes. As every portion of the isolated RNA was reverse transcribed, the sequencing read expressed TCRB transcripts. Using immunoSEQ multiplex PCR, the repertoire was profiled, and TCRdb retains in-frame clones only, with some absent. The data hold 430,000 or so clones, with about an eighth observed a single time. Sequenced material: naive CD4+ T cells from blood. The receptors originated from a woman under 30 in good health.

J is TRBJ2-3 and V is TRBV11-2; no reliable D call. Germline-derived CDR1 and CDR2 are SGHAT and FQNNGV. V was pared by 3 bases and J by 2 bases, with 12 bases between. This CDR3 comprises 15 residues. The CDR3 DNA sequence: TGTGCCAGCAGCTTCCGACATACATCCACAGATACGCAGTATTTT. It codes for CASSFRHTSTDTQYF.

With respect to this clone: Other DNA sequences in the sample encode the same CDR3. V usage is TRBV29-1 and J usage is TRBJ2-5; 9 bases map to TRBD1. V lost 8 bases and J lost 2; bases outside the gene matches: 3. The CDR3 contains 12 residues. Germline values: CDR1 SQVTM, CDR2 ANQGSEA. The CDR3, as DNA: TGCAGCTCCGGACAGGGGCAAGAGACCCAGTACTTC. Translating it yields CSSGQGQETQYF.

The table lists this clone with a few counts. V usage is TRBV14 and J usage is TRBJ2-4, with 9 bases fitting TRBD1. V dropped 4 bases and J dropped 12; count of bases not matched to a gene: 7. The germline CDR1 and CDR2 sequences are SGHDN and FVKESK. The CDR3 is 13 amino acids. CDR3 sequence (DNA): TGTGCCAGCAGCCTTTCACAGGGGGCTGGTCAGTACTTC. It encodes CASSLSQGAGQYF.

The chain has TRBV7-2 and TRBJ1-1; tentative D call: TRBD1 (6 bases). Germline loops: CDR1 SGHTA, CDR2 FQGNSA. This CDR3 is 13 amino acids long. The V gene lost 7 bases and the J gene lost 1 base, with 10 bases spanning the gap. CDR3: CASIEQGNTEAFF. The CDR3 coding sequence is TGTGCCAGCATTGAACAGGGGAACACTGAAGCTTTCTTT.

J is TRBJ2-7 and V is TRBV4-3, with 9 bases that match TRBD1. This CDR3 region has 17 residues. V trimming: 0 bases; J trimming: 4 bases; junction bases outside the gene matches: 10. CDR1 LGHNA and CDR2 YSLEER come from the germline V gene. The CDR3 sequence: CASSQDNFGDRVYEQYV. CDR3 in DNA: TGCGCCAGCAGCCAAGATAATTTCGGGGACAGGGTTTACGAGCAGTACGTC.

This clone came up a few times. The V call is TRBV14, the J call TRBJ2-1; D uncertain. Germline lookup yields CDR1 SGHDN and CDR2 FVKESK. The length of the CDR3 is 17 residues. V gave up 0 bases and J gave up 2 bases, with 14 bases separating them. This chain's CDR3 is CASSQESLPGPYNEQFF. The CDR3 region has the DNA TGTGCCAGCAGCCAAGAAAGCCTCCCAGGCCCCTACAATGAGCAGTTCTTC.

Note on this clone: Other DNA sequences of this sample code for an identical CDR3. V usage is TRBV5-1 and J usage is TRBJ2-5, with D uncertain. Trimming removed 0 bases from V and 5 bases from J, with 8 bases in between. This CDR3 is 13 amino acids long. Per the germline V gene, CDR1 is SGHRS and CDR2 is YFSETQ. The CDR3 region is CASSLGEVETQYF. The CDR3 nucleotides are TGCGCCAGCAGCTTGGGAGAGGTGGAGACCCAGTACTTC.

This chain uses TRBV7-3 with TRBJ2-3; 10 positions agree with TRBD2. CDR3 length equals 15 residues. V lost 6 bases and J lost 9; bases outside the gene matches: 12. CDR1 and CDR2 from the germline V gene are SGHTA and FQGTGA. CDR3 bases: TGTGCCAGCAGACCCAGCGGGCTAGCGGGAGCAACGCAGTATTTT. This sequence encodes CASRPSGLAGATQYF.

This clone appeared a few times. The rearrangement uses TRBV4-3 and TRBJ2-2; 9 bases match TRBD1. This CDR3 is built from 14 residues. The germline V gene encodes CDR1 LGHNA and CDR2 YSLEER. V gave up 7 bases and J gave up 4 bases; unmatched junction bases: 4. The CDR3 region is CASNRGRLTGELFF. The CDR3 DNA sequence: TGCGCCAGCAACAGGGGGCGCCTCACCGGGGAGCTGTTTTTT.

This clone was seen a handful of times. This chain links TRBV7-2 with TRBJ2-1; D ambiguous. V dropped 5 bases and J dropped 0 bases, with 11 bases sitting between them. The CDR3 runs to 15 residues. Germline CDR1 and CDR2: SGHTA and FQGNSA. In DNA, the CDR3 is TGTGCCAGCAGCCCCTGGAAAAGCTCCTACAATGAGCAGTTCTTC. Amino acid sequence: CASSPWKSSYNEQFF.

The chain's CDR3 is CSVRTRDGGYEQFF. CDR3 coding DNA: TGCAGCGTCCGAACCCGAGACGGGGGGTATGAGCAGTTCTTC. V usage is TRBV29-1 and J usage is TRBJ2-1, with 7 bases lining up with TRBD2. The CDR3 runs 14 residues. CDR1 SQVTM and CDR2 ANQGSEA come from the germline V gene. The V segment lost 6 bases and the J segment 8 bases; nucleotides outside the gene matches: 13.

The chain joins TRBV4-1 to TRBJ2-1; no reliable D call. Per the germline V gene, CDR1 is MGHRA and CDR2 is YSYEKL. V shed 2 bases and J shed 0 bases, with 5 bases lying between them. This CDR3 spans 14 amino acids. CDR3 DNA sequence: TGCGCCAGCAGCCAACTCGGCTCCTACAATGAGCAGTTCTTC. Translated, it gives CASSQLGSYNEQFF.

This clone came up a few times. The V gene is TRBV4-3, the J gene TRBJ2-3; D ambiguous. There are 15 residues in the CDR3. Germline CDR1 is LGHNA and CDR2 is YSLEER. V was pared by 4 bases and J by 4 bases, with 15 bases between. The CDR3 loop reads CASSPLPTAADTQYF. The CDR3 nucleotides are TGCGCCAGCAGCCCTCTTCCCACTGCGGCAGATACGCAGTATTTT.